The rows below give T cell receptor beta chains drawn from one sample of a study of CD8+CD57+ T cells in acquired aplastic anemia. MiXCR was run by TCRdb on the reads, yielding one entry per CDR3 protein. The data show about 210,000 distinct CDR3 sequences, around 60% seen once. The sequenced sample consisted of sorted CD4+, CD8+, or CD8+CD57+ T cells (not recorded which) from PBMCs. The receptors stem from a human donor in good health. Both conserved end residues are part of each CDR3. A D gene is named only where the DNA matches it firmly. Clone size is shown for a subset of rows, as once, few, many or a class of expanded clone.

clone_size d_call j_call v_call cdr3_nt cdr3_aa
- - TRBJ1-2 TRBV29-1 TGCAGCGTTGAAGATGGGGAGAGAGGCTACACCTTC CSVEDGERGYTF
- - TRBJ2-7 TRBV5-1 TGCGCCAGCAGATTCAGGGACGGATCCTACGAGCAGTACTTC CASRFRDGSYEQYF
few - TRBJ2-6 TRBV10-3 TGTGCCATCAGTGAGTCGGGGGCTGGGGCCAACGTCCTGACTTTC CAISESGAGANVLTF
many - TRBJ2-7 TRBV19 TGTGCCAGTAGAAATTCCCCGATGGGGCCCACCGAGCAGTACTTC CASRNSPMGPTEQYF
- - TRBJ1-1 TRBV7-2 TGTGCCAGCAGCCCTAAGGTCGGTATGAACACTGAAGCTTTCTTT CASSPKVGMNTEAFF
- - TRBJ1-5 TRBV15 TGTGCCACCCACGCTATACAGGGAGGTCAGCCCCAGCATTTT CATHAIQGGQPQHF
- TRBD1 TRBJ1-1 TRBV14 TGTGCCAGCAGCCAATCGACAGGGGGTGGTGCTTTCTTT CASSQSTGGGAFF
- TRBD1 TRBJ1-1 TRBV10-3 TGTGCCATCAGTGAGAACAGGGGGCGAGGGAACACTGAAGCTTTCTTT CAISENRGRGNTEAFF
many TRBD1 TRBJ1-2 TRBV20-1 TGCAGTGCTAGATCTCCACAAGGGGACAGCAACTATGGCTACACCTTC CSARSPQGDSNYGYTF
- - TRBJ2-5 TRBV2 TGTGCCAGCAGGCTGGTCGGGGAGGCCGGAGGGGATACCCAGTACTTC CASRLVGEAGGDTQYF
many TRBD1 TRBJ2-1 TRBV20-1 TGCAGTGCTCGGTGGGACAGCTCCTACAATGAGCAGTTCTTC CSARWDSSYNEQFF
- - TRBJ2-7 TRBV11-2 TGTGCCAGCAGCTTAGGGCCGGCCTACGAGCAGTACTTC CASSLGPAYEQYF
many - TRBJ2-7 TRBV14 TGTGCCAGCAGCCCCCGGGCGGTCTACGAGCAGTACTTC CASSPRAVYEQYF
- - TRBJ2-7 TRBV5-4 TGTGCCAGCAGCTTGCCCGGGAAGGCCTACGAGCAGTACTTC CASSLPGKAYEQYF
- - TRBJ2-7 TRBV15 TGTGCCACCAGCCCGTCAGGGGCCTCCTACGAGCAGTACTTC CATSPSGASYEQYF
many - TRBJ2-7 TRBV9 TGTGCCAGCAGCCCGTACAATGGGGAGCAGTACTTC CASSPYNGEQYF
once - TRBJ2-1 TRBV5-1 TGCGCCAGCAGCTTGAACGGCAGGGATGATGATGAGCAGTTCTTC CASSLNGRDDDEQFF
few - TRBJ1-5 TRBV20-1 TGCAGTGCTAGATCGGAGGCAAGGAATCAGCCCCAGCATTTT CSARSEARNQPQHF
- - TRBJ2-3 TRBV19 TGTGCCAGTAGGCAGGGTTCAGATACGCAGTATTTT CASRQGSDTQYF
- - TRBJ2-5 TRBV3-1 TGTGCCAGCAGTGGGCTAAGCTGGGGAGAGACCCAGTACTTC CASSGLSWGETQYF
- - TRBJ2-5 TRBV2 TGTGCCAGCAGTGAGGGGGGACACTACCAAGAGACCCAGTACTTC CASSEGGHYQETQYF
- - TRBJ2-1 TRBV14 TGTGCCAGCAGCCACCTTAGCTGGAGGGGCTACAATGAGCAGTTCTTC CASSHLSWRGYNEQFF
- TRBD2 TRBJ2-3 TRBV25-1 TGTGCCAGCAGTGATGGACTAGCGAGGGGCACAGATACGCAGTATTTT CASSDGLARGTDTQYF
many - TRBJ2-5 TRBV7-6 TGTGCCAGCAGCGACCACCCGTCATCAATAAGCGGTAAAGAGACCCAGTACTTC CASSDHPSSISGKETQYF
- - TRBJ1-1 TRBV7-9 TGTGCCAGCAGCCTATCAGGGGCCTTGGTCACTGAAGCTTTCTTT CASSLSGALVTEAFF
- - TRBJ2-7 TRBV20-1 TGCAGTGCTAGTGGGAGGTACGAGCAGTACTTC CSASGRYEQYF
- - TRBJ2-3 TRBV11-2 TGTGCCAGCAGCCGACAGTATAGGGCCACAGATACGCAGTATTTT CASSRQYRATDTQYF
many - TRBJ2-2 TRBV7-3 TGTGCCAGCAGCTTAACCGGTAACACCGGGGAGCTGTTTTTT CASSLTGNTGELFF
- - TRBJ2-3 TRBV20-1 TGCAGTGCAACGGACCCTCGGCGGCCAGATACGCAGTATTTT CSATDPRRPDTQYF
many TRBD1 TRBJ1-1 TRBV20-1 TGCAGTGCCCAGGGGGAAAGCACTGAAGCTTTCTTT CSAQGESTEAFF
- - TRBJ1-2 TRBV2 TGTGCCAGCAGTGAAGGCGTGGCGCGAGGCTACACCTTC CASSEGVARGYTF
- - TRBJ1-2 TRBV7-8 TGTGCCAGCAGCTACACTAGCGGGAGGGCAGCTGGCTACACCTTC CASSYTSGRAAGYTF
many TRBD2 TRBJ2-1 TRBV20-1 TGCAGTGCTAGAGATCCTAGCGGGAGTGAAGAGTTCTTC CSARDPSGSEEFF
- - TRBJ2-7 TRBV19 TGTGCCAGTAGCCCTTCGGGGGGCACCGTCTACGAGCAGTACTTC CASSPSGGTVYEQYF
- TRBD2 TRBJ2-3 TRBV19 TGTGCCAGTAGCCGGAGCGGGGGGGCAGCAGATACGCAGTATTTT CASSRSGGAADTQYF
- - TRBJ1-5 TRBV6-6 TGTGCCAGCAGCGTTGGGGGCTTGCAGCCCCAGCATTTT CASSVGGLQPQHF
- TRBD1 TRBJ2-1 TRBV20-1 TGCAGTGCAGTCAAGACAGGGGGTATCTGGTTCTTC CSAVKTGGIWFF
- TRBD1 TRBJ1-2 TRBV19 TGTGCCAGTAGTATCCTGACAGGGTGGTATGGCTACACCTTC CASSILTGWYGYTF
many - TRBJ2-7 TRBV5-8 TGTGCCAGCAGCTTGGGCGGCCGCCGCTACGAGCAGTACTTC CASSLGGRRYEQYF
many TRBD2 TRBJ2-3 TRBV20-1 TGCAGTGCTAGACTTTGGGATAGCGGGCTAACTACCAGCACAGATACGCAGTATTTT CSARLWDSGLTTSTDTQYF
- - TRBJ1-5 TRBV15 TGTGCCACCAGCTGGGTGGGGGGGAGTGAGCCCCAGCATTTT CATSWVGGSEPQHF
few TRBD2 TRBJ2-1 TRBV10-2 TGCGCCAGCACTTCGCAGACTAGCGGAGGGGGCAATGAGCAGTTCTTC CASTSQTSGGGNEQFF
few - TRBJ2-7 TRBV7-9 TGTGCCAGCCTAGCAGCGGGCTCCTACGAGCAGTACTTC CASLAAGSYEQYF
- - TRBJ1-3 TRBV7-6 TGTGCCAGCAGCTTAGGTCAGGCGATCTCTGGAAACACCATATACTTT CASSLGQAISGNTIYF